The 8 T cell receptor beta chains given below trace back to one sample, sequenced in a study of CD8+ T cells in alopecia areata. The authors extracted RNA and reverse transcribed it into cDNA as the sequencing template. Sequencing was performed with immunoSEQ multiplex PCR; in TCRdb, only in-frame clones are kept and a portion is missing. The data contain 100,000 to 130,000 clones, over 55% of them singletons. The sample consisted of NKG2D-low CD8+ T cells sorted from blood. Every receptor here comes from a human donor with alopecia areata.

The V and J genes are TRBV27 and TRBJ2-7, with 9 nucleotides matching TRBD2. The CDR3 has 19 residues. V dropped 5 bases and J dropped 4; count of bases not matched to a gene: 21. Germline V CDR1 and CDR2: MNHEY, SMNVEV (reference sequence). Written as DNA, the CDR3 is TGTGCCAGCAGTCCCCTCAATGTGATAGCGGGAGTGAGGTGGTACGAGCAGTACTTC. This codes for CASSPLNVIAGVRWYEQYF.

V usage is TRBV27 and J usage is TRBJ2-7; the match to TRBD2 covers 10 bases. This CDR3 region has 14 residues. CDR1 is MNHEY, CDR2 SMNVEV, per germline (reference sequence). After removal of 5 bases from V and 5 bases from J, the junction contained 6 bases not matched to a gene. Here the CDR3 DNA reads TGTGCCAGCAGTAAGCGGGAGGGGATCGACGAGCAGTACTTC. It encodes CASSKREGIDEQYF.

The genes are TRBV7-9 and TRBJ2-7; unclear D gene. Germline CDR1 is SEHNR and CDR2 is FQNEAQ (reference sequence). The CDR3 is made up of 14 amino acids. Between the trimmed V and J ends, which lost 5 bases and 4 bases, there was a span of 15 bases. DNA for the CDR3: TGTGCCAGCAGCCACCCCGGCGTGTCTTACGAGCAGTACTTC. It specifies CASSHPGVSYEQYF.

This chain joins TRBV29-1 and TRBJ1-2, with no clear D. From germline, CDR1 is SQVTM and CDR2 ANQGSEA. The CDR3 length is 14 residues. V lost 5 bases, J lost 7 bases, and 20 bases lay in between. CDR3 sequence reads: CSVLGQDSLGGYTF. As DNA, the CDR3 is TGCAGCGTTCTAGGTCAGGACTCCTTGGGTGGCTACACCTTC.

This clone was detected a few times. The V gene is TRBV29-1, the J gene TRBJ2-4; D uncertain. Trimming shortened V by 4 bases and J by 6 bases, and 7 bases separated the two germline ends. CDR1 and CDR2 from the germline V gene are SQVTM and ANQGSEA. This CDR3 comprises 11 residues. Here the CDR3 reads CSVGSGNIQYF. The DNA of the CDR3 is TGCAGCGTTGGCTCGGGAAACATTCAGTACTTC.

This clone was detected a few times. The chain joins TRBV19 to TRBJ2-7; D possibly corresponds to TRBD2 (6 bases). The V end lost 5 bases, the J end lost 4 bases, and 18 bases lay between the germline ends. The CDR3 contains 15 residues. The germline CDR1 and CDR2 sequences are LNHDA and SQIVND (reference sequence). CDR3 loop: CASSPRTGVSYEQYF. CDR3 nucleotides: TGTGCCAGTAGTCCGCGGACGGGGGTCAGTTACGAGCAGTACTTC.

The chain joins TRBV30 to TRBJ2-7; 7 positions match TRBD1. Per the germline V gene, CDR1 is GTSNPN and CDR2 is SVGIG (reference sequence). The CDR3 totals 12 residues. Germline trimming cut 7 bases from V and 3 bases from J; bases unmatched to any gene: 6. In DNA, the CDR3 is TGTGCCTTCTACGACAGGGTCTACGAGCAGTACTTC. Residues: CAFYDRVYEQYF.

This clone was observed a few times. V gene TRBV29-1 combines with J gene TRBJ1-4, with a tentative D call TRBD1 (5 bases). Trimming cost V 3 bases and J 2 bases, with 7 bases left between them. The CDR3 is 13 residues long. CDR1 is SQVTM and CDR2 is ANQGSEA in the germline V gene. CDR3 coding DNA: TGCAGCGTTGAGGGGGATACTAATGAAAAACTGTTTTTT. Its protein product is CSVEGDTNEKLFF.